This T cell receptor beta chain was profiled in a study of Tregs in tolerant kidney transplant recipients. Study context: The nonmyeloablative bone marrow transplants came from related graft donors, with transient mixed chimerism. Study findings and constraints: Findings come from small patient numbers and require larger validation. Biological reproducibility was not directly addressed in this study.

On this clone itself: Its specificity is unknown.

V trimming: 0 bases; J trimming: 7 bases; junction bases outside the gene matches: 3. Germline-derived CDR1 and CDR2 are SGHRS and YFSETQ. The CDR3 covers 13 residues. The table came from immunoSEQ multiplex PCR; TCRdb's copy has only in-frame clones and leaves some out. Of around 78,000 clones listed, approximately 89% are singletons. This rearrangement joins TRBV5-1 to TRBJ1-1; the match to TRBD1 covers 7 bases. The source material was Tregs from blood, sampled before the transplant. The clonotype originates from a human donor who received a combined kidney and bone marrow transplant. The CDR3 DNA reads as TGCGCCAGCAGCTTGGGGACAGGTCTTGAAGCTTTCTTT. It specifies CASSLGTGLEAFF.